Detailed here is one T cell receptor (beta chain). What it binds is unknown. Trimming pared 9 bases from V and 0 bases from J, leaving 15 bases between. The CDR3 totals 14 residues. Germline lookup yields CDR1 LNHDA and CDR2 SQIVND (reference sequence). This sample stems from a study of long-term antiretroviral therapy in people with HIV. The libraries were made with immunoSEQ v3.0 at survey level. Profiled with immunoSEQ multiplex PCR; TCRdb holds only in-frame clones, not every one. The sample yields 20,000 to 25,000 clones, around nine tenths seen once. Each HIV-infected participant was given treatment in the United States. Study findings and constraints: Pre-ART clonal expansion yielded clones that dominated the repertoire at all time points. ART adherence, viral resistance and therapy changes were not recorded. Post-ART diversity increased but stayed below transplant donor controls.

The sequencing used unsorted PBMCs, collected 0.6 years after starting antiretroviral therapy. The chain has TRBV19 and TRBJ2-7, with D tentatively TRBD2 (6 bases). The receptor was isolated from a man in his 60s with HIV. CDR3 bases: TGTGCCAGCGGCCGGGGGAGAAACTCCTACGAGCAGTACTTC. It translates to CASGRGRNSYEQYF. Looking up the rest from reference TRBV19 and TRBJ2-7 gives the full variable domain: DGGITQSPKYLFRKEGQNVTLSCEQNLNHDAMYWYRQDPGQGLRLIYYSQIVNDFQKGDIAEGYSVSREKKESFPLTVTSAQKNPTAFYLCASGRGRNSYEQYFGPGTRLTVT.